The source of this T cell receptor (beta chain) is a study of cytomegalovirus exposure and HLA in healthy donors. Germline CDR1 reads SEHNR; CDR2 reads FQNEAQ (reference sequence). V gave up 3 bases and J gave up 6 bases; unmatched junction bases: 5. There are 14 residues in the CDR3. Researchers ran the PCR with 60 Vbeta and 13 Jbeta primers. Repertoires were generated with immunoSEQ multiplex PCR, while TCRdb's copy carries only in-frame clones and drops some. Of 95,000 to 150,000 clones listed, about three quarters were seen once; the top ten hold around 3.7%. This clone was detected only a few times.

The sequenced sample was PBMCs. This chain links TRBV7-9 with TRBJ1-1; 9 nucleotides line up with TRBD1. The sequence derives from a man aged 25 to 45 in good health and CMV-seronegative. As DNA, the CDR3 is TGTGCCAGCAGCTTGGGACAGGGTAGTTCTGAAGCTTTCTTT. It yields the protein CASSLGQGSSEAFF.